The sequence of this T cell receptor (beta chain) was determined in a study of shared clonotypes between healthy human individuals. Study-wide results and caveats: Clonotype sharing among donors was thought likely to change with sequencing depth. When naive CD4 clonotypes were compared across a handful of donors, 4% to 5.5% were shared.

The germline gives CDR1 LGHNA, CDR2 YSLEER. The ends lost 1 base at V and 0 bases at J; junction bases unmatched: 7. The CDR3 consists of 17 residues. Turning to this clone: Its antigen is unidentified.

The protocol was immunoSEQ multiplex PCR, while the TCRdb copy is restricted to in-frame clones and leaves out a portion. The repertoire includes 2 million to 3 million clones, roughly 92% of them detected once, and over 0.12% sits in the top ten. The sample comprised naive CD4+ T cells sorted from blood. Subset given: CD45RA+ positively selected. The chain is built from TRBV4-3 and TRBJ2-3; TRBD2 matches 7 bases. This TCR was recovered from a man between 18 and 29 years old in good health. CDR3 loop: CASSQGTREGSTDTQYF. CDR3 DNA sequence: TGCGCCAGCAGCCAAGGAACCAGGGAGGGAAGCACAGATACGCAGTATTTT.